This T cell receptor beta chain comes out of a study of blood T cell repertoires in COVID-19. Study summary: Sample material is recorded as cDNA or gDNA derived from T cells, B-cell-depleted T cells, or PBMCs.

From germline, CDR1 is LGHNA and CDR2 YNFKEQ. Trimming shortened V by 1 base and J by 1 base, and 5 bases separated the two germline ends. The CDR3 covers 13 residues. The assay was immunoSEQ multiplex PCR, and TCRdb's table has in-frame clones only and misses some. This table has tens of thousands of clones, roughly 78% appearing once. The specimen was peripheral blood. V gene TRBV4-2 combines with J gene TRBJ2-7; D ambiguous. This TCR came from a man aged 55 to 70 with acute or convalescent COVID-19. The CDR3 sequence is CASSQAPSYEQYF. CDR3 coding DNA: TGTGCCAGCAGCCAAGCCCCTTCCTACGAGCAGTACTTC.